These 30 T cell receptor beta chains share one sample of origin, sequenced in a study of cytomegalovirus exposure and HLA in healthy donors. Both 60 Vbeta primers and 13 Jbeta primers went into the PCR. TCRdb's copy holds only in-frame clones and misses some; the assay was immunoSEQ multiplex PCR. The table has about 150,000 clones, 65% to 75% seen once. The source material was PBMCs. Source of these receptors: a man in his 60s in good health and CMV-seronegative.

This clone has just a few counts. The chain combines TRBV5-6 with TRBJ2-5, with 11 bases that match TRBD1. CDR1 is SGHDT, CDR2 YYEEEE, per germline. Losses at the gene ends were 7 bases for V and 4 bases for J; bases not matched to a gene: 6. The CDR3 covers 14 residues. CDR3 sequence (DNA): TGTGCCAGCTTCGAGGACAGGGGGCTAGAGACCCAGTACTTC. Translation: CASFEDRGLETQYF.

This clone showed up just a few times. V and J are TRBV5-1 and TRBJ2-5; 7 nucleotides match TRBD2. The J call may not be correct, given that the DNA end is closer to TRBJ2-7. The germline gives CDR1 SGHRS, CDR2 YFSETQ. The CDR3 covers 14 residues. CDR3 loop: CASSTAGTTGEQYF. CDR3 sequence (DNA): TGCGCCAGCAGCACTGCCGGGACTACGGGCGAGCAGTACTTC.

CDR3 bases: TGTGCCTGGGGTGCGGGGTCCCAGCCCCAGCATTTT. Its translation: CAWGAGSQPQHF. The gene calls are TRBV30 and TRBJ1-5; D remains ambiguous. Germline V gene sequence: CDR1 GTSNPN, CDR2 SVGIG (reference sequence). Trimming left V 5 bases short and J 7 bases short, with 12 bases between. This CDR3 has 12 amino acids.

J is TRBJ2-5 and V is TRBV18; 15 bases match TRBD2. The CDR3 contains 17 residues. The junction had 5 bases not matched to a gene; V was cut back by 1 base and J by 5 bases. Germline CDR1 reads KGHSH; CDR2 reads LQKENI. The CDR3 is CASSPRTSGRARETQYF. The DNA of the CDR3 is TGTGCCAGCTCACCACGGACTAGCGGGAGGGCCAGGGAGACCCAGTACTTC.

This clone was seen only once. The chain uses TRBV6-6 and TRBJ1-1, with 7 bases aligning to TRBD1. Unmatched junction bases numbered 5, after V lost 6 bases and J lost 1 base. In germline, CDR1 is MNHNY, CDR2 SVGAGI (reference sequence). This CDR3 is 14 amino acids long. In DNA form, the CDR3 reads TGTGCCAGCAGCTATGACAGGGCGAACACTGAAGCTTTCTTT. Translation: CASSYDRANTEAFF.

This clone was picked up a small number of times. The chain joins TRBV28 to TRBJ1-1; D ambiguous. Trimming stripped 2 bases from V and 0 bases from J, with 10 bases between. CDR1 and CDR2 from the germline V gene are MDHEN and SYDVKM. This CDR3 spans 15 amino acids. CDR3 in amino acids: CASSLLSKMNTEAFF. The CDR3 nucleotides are TGTGCCAGCAGTTTACTCAGTAAAATGAACACTGAAGCTTTCTTT.

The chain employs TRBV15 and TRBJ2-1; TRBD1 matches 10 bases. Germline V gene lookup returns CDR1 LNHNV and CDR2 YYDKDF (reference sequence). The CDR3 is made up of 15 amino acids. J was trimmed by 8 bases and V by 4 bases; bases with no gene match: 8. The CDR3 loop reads CATSKTGTGVYEQFF. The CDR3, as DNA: TGTGCCACCAGCAAAACCGGGACAGGGGTTTATGAGCAGTTCTTC.

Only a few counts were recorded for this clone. The CDR3 here is CASSLSWQTELHQPQHF. For the CDR3, the DNA is TGTGCCAGCAGTTTAAGTTGGCAGACAGAGCTTCATCAGCCCCAGCATTTT. V is TRBV28 and J is TRBJ1-5; D may be TRBD1 (5 bases). CDR3 length: 17 amino acids. The germline CDR1 and CDR2 sequences are MDHEN and SYDVKM. Between the trimmed V and J ends, which lost 2 bases and 5 bases, there was a span of 19 bases.

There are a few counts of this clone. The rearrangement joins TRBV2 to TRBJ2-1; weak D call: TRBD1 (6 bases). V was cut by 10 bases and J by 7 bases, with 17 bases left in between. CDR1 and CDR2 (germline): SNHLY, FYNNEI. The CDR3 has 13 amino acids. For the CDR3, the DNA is TGTGCCACCTCAAGACAGGTTGTTAATGAGCAGTTCTTC. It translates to CATSRQVVNEQFF.

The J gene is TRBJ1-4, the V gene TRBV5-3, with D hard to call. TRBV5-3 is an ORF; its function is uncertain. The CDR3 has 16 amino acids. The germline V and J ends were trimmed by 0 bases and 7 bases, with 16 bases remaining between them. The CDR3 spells CARSLGEGSHGEKLFF. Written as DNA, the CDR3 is TGTGCCAGAAGCTTGGGTGAGGGCTCTCATGGTGAAAAACTGTTTTTT.

CDR3 loop: CASSYWASYNEQFF. CDR3 DNA sequence: TGTGCCAGCAGTTACTGGGCTTCCTACAATGAGCAGTTCTTC. The chain recombines TRBV27 with TRBJ2-1; D is uncertain. Germline V gene data show CDR1 as MNHEY and CDR2 as SMNVEV (reference sequence). CDR3 length: 14 amino acids. The V end was cut by 4 bases, the J end by 1 base, with 8 bases between.

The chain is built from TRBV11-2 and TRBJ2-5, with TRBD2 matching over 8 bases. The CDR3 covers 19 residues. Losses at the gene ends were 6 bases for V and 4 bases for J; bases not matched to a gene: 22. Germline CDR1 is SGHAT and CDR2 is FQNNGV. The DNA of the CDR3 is TGTGCCAGCAGAACCACCTTTGGTAGCGGGATAAAGAACGGAGAGACCCAGTACTTC. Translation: CASRTTFGSGIKNGETQYF.

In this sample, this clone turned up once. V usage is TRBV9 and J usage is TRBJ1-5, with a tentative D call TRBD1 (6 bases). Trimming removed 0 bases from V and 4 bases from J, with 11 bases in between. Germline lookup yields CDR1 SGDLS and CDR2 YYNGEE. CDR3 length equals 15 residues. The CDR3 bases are TGTGCCAGCAGCGTAGAGGGACACCTGAATCAGCCCCAGCATTTT. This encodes CASSVEGHLNQPQHF.

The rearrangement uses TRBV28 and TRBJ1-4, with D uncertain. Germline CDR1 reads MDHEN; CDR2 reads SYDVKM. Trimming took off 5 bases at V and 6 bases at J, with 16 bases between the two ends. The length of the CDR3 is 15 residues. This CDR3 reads CASSSSLSLDEKLFF. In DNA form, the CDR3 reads TGTGCCAGCAGTAGTAGTCTGAGTCTGGATGAAAAACTGTTTTTT. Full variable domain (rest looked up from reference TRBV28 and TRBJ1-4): DVKVTQSSRYLVKRTGEKVFLECVQDMDHENMFWYRQDPGLGLRLIYFSYDVKMKEKGDIPEGYSVSREKKERFSLILESASTNQTSMYLCASSSSLSLDEKLFFGSGTQLSVL.

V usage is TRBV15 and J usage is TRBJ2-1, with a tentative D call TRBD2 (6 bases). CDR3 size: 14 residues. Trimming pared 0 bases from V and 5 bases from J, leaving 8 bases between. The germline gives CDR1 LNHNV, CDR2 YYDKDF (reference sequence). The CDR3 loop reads CATSREASDNEQFF. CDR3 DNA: TGTGCCACCAGCAGAGAGGCTAGCGACAATGAGCAGTTCTTC.

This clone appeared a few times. The CDR3: CSVESPNEQYF. The CDR3 bases are TGCAGCGTTGAGTCCCCCAACGAGCAGTACTTC. The rearrangement joins TRBV29-1 to TRBJ2-7; unclear D gene. CDR1 and CDR2 from the germline V gene are SQVTM and ANQGSEA. The CDR3 contains 11 residues. V shed 3 bases and J shed 5 bases, with 8 bases lying between them.

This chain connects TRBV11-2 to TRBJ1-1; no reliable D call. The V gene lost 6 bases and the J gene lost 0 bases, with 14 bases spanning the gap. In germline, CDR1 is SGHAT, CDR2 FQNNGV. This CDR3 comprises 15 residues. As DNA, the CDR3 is TGTGCCAGCAGGCTTTTCTTCGGGGTGAACACTGAAGCTTTCTTT. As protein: CASRLFFGVNTEAFF.

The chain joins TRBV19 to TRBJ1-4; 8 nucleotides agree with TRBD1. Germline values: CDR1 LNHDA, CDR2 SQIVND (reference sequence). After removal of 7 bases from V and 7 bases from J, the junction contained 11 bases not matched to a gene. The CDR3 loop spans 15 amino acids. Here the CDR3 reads CASIPSGTGSEKLFF. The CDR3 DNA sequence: TGTGCCAGTATCCCCTCCGGGACAGGCAGTGAAAAACTGTTTTTT.

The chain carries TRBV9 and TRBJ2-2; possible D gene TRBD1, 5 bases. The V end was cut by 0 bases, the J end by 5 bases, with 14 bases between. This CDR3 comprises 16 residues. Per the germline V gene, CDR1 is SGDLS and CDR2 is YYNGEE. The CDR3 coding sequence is TGTGCCAGCAGCGTAGGATTCAGGGTAAATACCGGGGAGCTGTTTTTT. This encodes CASSVGFRVNTGELFF.

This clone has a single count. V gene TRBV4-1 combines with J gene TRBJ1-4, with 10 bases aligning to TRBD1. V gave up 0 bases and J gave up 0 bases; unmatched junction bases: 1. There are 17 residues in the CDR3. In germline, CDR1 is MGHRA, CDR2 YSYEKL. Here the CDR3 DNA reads TGCGCCAGCAGCCAAGAAGGACAGGGGGCAACTAATGAAAAACTGTTTTTT. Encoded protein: CASSQEGQGATNEKLFF.

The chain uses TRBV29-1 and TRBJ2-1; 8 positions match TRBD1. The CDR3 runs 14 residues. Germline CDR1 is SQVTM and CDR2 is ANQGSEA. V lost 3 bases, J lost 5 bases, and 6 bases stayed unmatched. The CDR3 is CSVDRTGSDNEQFF. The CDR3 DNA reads TGCAGCGTTGACCGGACAGGGAGTGACAATGAGCAGTTCTTC.

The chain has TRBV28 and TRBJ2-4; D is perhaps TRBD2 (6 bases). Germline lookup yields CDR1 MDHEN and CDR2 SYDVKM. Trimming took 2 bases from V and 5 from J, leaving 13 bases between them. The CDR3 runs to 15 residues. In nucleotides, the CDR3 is TGTGCCAGCAGTTTAATTCTAGCGCAGGAAAACATTCAGTACTTC. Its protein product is CASSLILAQENIQYF.

CDR3 protein: CASSPGTGRRTEAFF. The CDR3 DNA reads TGTGCCAGCAGTCCCGGGACAGGGAGGAGGACTGAAGCTTTCTTT. The gene calls are TRBV19 and TRBJ1-1; TRBD1 matches 9 bases. CDR1 and CDR2 (germline): LNHDA, SQIVND (reference sequence). After removal of 9 bases from V and 5 bases from J, the junction contained 13 bases not matched to a gene. The CDR3 is made up of 15 amino acids.

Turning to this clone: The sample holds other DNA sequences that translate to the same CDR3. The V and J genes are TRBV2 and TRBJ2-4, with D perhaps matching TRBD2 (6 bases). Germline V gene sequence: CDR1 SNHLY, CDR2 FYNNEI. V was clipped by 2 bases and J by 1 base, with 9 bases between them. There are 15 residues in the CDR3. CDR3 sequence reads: CASSEWGDAKNIQYF. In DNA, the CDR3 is TGTGCCAGCAGTGAATGGGGGGACGCCAAAAACATTCAGTACTTC.

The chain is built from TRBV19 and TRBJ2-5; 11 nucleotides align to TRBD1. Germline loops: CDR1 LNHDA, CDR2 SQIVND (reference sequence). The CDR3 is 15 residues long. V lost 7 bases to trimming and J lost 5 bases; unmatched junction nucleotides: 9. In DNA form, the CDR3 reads TGTGCCAGTAACCCCAGGACAGGGGGCTATGAGACCCAGTACTTC. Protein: CASNPRTGGYETQYF.

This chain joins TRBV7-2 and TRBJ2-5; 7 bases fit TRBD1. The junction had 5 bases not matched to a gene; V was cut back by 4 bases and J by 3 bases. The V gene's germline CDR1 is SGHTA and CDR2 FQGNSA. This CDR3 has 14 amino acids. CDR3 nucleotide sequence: TGTGCCAGCAGCTCCGGGGACAGTAAAGAGACCCAGTACTTC. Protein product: CASSSGDSKETQYF.

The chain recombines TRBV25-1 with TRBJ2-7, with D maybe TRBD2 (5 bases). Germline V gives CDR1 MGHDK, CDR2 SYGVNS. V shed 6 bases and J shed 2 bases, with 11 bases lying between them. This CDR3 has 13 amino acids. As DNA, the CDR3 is TGTGCCAGCAGGTACCTCGGGGCCTACGAGCAGTACTTC. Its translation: CASRYLGAYEQYF.

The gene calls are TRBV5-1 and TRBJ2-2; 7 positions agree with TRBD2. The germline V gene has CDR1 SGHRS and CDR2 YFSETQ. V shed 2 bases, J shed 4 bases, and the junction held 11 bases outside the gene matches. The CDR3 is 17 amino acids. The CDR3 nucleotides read TGCGCCAGCAGCTTAGGGGAGGGCCTGGTCGTCACCGGGGAGCTGTTTTTT. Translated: CASSLGEGLVVTGELFF.

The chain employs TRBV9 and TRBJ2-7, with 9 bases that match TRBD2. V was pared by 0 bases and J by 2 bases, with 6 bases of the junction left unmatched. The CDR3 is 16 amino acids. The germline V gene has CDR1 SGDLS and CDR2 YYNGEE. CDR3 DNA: TGTGCCAGCAGCGTAGGGCCAGCGGGAGGCCCCTACGAGCAGTACTTC. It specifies CASSVGPAGGPYEQYF.

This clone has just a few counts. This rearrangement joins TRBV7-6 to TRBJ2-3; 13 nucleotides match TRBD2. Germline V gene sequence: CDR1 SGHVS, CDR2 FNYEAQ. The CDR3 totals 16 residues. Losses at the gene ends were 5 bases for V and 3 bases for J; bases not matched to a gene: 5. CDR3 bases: TGTGCCAGCAGCGTTACTAGCGGGAGGGCAACAGATACGCAGTATTTT. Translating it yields CASSVTSGRATDTQYF.